Included here is one T cell receptor beta chain sequence, with context. Its antigen is as yet unknown. The data belong to a study of blood T cells in healthy people across ages. Study-wide findings and caveats: Estimates drawn from one million T cells were deemed to understate diversity. Across the age range, TCR beta diversity per million T cells fell in a roughly linear way.

A second about 6 to 12 cycle PCR used barcoded and J-beta primers. TCRdb re-analysed the 5' RACE reads in MiXCR, keeping a single row per CDR3 protein. The table has over 600,000 distinct CDR3 sequences, 35% to 50% seen once. CDR1 and CDR2 from the germline V gene are MNHEY and SVGAGI. The CDR3 totals 12 residues. The receptor comes from an elderly man in good health. The sample consisted of blood. The chain couples TRBV6-5 to TRBJ2-5, with 8 bases matching TRBD2. The DNA end is a closer match to TRBJ2-4, so the J assignment may be wrong. The CDR3 DNA reads TGTGCCAGCAGAACTAGCGGAAACATTCAGTACTTC. It codes for CASRTSGNIQYF.